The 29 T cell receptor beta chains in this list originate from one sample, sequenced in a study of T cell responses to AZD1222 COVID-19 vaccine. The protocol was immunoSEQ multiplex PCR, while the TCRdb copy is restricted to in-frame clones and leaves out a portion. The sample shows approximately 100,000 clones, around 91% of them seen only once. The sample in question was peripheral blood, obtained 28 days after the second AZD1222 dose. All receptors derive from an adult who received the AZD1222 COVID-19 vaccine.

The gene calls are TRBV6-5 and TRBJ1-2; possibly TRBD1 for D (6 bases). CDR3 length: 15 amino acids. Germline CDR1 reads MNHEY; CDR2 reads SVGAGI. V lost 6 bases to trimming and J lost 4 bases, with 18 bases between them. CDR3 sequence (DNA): TGTGCCAGCAGACTTTGGGGGCAGGCCACCTATGGCTACACCTTC. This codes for CASRLWGQATYGYTF.

The CDR3 DNA sequence: TGTGCCAGCAGTTTAAGGGGCAGATTTGGATTTAGCAATCAGCCCCAGCATTTT. Translation: CASSLRGRFGFSNQPQHF. The rearrangement uses TRBV27 and TRBJ1-5, with D maybe TRBD1 (5 bases). CDR1 MNHEY and CDR2 SMNVEV come from the germline V gene (reference sequence). V gave up 2 bases and J gave up 0 bases, with 17 bases separating them. This CDR3 is built from 18 residues.

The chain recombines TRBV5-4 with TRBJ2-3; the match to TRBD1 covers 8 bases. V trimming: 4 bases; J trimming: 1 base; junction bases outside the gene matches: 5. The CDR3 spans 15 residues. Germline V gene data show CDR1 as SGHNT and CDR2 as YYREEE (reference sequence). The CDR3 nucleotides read TGTGCCAGCAGCGCCCGACAGGGGTGCACAGATACGCAGTATTTT. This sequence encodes CASSARQGCTDTQYF.

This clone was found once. Here the CDR3 DNA reads TGTGCCAGCAGCTTAGTAAAGGGAGCTAATGAAAAACTGTTTTTT. This gives the protein CASSLVKGANEKLFF. J is TRBJ1-4 and V is TRBV7-9, with D hard to call. V lost 1 base, J lost 3 bases, and 9 bases lay in between. CDR3 length: 15 amino acids. In germline, CDR1 is SEHNR, CDR2 FQNEAQ (reference sequence).

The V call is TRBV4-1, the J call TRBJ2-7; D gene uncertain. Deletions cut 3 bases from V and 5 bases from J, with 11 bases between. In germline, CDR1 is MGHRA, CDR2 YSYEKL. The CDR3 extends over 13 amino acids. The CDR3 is CASSQDPRNEQYF. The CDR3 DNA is TGCGCCAGCAGCCAGGACCCACGGAACGAGCAGTACTTC.

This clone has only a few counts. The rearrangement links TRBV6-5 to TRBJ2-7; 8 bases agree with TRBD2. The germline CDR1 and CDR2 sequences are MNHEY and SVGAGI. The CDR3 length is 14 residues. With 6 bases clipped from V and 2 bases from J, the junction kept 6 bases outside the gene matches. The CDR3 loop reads CASRERGNTYEQYF. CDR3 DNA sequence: TGTGCCAGCAGAGAGCGGGGGAATACCTACGAGCAGTACTTC.

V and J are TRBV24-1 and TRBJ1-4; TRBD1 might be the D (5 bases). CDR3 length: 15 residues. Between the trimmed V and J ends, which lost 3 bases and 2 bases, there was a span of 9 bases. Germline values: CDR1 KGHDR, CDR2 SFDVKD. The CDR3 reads CATSDPGATNEKLFF. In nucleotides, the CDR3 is TGTGCCACCAGTGATCCCGGGGCGACTAATGAAAAACTGTTTTTT.

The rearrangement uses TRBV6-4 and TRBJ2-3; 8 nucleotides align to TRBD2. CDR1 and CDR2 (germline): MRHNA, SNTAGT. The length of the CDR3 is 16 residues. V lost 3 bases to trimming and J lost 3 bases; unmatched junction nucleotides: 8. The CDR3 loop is CASSERSGGGTDTQYF. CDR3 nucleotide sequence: TGTGCCAGCAGTGAGAGAAGCGGGGGCGGTACAGATACGCAGTATTTT.

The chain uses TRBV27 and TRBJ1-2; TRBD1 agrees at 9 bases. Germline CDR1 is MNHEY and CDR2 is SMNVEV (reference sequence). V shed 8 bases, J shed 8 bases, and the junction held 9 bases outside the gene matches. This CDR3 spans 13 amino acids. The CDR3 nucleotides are TGTGCCAGCCGGGACAGGGCCCTTTGGGGCTACACCTTC. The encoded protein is CASRDRALWGYTF.

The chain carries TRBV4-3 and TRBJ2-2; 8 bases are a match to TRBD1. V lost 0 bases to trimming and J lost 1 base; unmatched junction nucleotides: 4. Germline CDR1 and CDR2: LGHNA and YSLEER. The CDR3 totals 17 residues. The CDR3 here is CASSQDLGQGNTGELFF. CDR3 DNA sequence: TGCGCCAGCAGCCAAGACCTTGGACAGGGGAACACCGGGGAGCTGTTTTTT.

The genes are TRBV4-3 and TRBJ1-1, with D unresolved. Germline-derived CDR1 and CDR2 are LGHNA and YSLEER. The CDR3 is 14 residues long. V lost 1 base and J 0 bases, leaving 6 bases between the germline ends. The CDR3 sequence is CASSQGRLNTEAFF. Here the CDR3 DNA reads TGCGCCAGCAGCCAAGGACGGTTGAACACTGAAGCTTTCTTT.

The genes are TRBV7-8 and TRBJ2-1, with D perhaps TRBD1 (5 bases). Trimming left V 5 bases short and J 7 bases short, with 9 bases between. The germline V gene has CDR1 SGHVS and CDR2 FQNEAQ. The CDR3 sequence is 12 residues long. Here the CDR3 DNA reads TGTGCCAGCAGCACCAGGGATAATGAGCAGTTCTTC. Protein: CASSTRDNEQFF.

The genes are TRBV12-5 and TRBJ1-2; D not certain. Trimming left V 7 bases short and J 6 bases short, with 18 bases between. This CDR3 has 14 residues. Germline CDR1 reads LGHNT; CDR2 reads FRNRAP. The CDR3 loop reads CASVAFQLTDGYTF. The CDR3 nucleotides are TGTGCTAGTGTCGCGTTCCAGCTCACGGATGGCTACACCTTC.

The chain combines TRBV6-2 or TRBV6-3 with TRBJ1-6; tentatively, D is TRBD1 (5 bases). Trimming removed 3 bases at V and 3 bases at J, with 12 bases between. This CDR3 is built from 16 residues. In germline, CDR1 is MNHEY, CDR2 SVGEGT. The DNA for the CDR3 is TGTGCCAGCAGTTATGCAGGGCAATTCTATAATTCACCCCTCCACTTT. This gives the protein CASSYAGQFYNSPLHF.

DNA of the CDR3: TGTGCCAGCAGTTTATTCTATGGGGATGGCTACACCTTC. Protein sequence: CASSLFYGDGYTF. J is TRBJ1-2 and V is TRBV12-3 or TRBV12-4; D remains unclear. Deletions cut 2 bases from V and 6 bases from J, with 10 bases between. CDR3 length equals 13 residues.

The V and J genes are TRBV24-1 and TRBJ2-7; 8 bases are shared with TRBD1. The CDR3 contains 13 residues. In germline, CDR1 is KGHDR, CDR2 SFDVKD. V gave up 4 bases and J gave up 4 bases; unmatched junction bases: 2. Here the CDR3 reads CATSEGTGYEQYF. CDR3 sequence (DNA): TGTGCCACCAGTGAAGGGACAGGTTACGAGCAGTACTTC.

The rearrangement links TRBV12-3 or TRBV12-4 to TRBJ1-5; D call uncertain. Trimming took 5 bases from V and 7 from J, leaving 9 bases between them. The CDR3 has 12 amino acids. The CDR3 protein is CASSLQGQPQHF. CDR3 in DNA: TGTGCCAGCAGTCTTCAAGGGCAGCCCCAGCATTTT.

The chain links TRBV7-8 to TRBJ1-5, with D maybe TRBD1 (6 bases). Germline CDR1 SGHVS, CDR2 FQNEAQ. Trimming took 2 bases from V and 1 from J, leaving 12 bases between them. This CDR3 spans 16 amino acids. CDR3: CASSLTGKESNQPQHF. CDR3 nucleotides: TGTGCCAGCAGCTTAACAGGGAAGGAAAGCAATCAGCCCCAGCATTTT.

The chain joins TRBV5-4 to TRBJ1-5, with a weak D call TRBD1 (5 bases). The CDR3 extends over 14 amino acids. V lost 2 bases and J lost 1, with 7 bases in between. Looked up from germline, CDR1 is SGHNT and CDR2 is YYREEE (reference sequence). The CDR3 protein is CASSFKGSNQPQHF. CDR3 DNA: TGTGCCAGCAGCTTCAAGGGGAGCAATCAGCCCCAGCATTTT.

The CDR3 nucleotides are TGTGCCAGCAGCTTAGCGCTAGAAATGGTTTCGGATGAGCAGTTCTTC. Encoded protein: CASSLALEMVSDEQFF. This sequence joins TRBV7-2 and TRBJ2-1, with D uncertain. From germline, CDR1 is SGHTA and CDR2 FQGNSA. V shed 0 bases and J shed 8 bases, with 17 bases lying between them. CDR3 length: 16 residues. Combining the CDR3 with reference TRBV7-2 and TRBJ2-1 gives the whole variable domain GAGVSQSPSNKVTEKGKDVELRCDPISGHTALYWYRQSLGQGLEFLIYFQGNSAPDKSGLPSDRFSAERTGGSVSTLTIQRTQQEDSAVYLCASSLALEMVSDEQFFGPGTRLTVL.

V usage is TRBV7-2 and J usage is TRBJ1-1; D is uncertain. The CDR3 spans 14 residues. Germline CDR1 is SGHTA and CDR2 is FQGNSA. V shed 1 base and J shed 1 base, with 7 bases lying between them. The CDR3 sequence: CASSLDAGNTEAFF. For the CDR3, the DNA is TGTGCCAGCAGCTTAGACGCGGGGAACACTGAAGCTTTCTTT.

The CDR3 DNA is TGTGCCAGCTCAGGCCGGGACAGCTCCTACGAGCAGTACTTC. It yields the protein CASSGRDSSYEQYF. The chain links TRBV18 to TRBJ2-7; 7 nucleotides match TRBD1. The CDR3 has 14 amino acids. J gave up 0 bases and V 5 bases, and 4 bases lay outside the gene matches. Germline V lookup: CDR1 KGHSH, CDR2 LQKENI.

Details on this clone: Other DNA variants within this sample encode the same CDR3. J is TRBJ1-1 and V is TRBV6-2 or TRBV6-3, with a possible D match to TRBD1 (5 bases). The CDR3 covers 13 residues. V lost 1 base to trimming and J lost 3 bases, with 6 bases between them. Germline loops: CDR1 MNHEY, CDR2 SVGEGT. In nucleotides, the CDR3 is TGTGCCAGCAGTTACTTGGGGGACACTGAAGCTTTCTTT. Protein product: CASSYLGDTEAFF.

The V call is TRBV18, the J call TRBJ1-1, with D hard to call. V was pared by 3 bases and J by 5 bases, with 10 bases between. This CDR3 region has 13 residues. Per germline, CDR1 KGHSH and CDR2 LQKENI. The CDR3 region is CASSPNIKTEAFF. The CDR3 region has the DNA TGTGCCAGCTCACCTAACATAAAGACTGAAGCTTTCTTT.

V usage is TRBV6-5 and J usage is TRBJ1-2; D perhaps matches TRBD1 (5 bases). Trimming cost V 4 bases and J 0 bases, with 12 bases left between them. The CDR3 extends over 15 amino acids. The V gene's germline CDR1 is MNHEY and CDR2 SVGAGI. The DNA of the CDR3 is TGTGCCAGCAGTTGGACCAGGGAGGCTAACTATGGCTACACCTTC. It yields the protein CASSWTREANYGYTF.

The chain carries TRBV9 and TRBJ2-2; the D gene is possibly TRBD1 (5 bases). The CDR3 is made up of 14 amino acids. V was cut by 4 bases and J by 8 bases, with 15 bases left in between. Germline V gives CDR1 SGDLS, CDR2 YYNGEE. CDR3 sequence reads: CASSLGLVRGELFF. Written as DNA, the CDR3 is TGTGCCAGCAGCCTGGGGCTAGTCAGAGGGGAGCTGTTTTTT.

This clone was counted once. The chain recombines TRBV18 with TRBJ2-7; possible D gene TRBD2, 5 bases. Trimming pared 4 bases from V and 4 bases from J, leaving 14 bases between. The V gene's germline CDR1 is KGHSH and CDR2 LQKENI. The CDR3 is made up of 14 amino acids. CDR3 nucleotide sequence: TGTGCCAGCTCACACGTCGAGAGGGCGTACGAGCAGTACTTC. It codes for CASSHVERAYEQYF.

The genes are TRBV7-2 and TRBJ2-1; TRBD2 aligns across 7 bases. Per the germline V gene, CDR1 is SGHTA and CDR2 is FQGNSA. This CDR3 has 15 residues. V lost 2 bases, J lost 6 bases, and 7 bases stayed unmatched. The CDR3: CASSLLGIAGNEQFF. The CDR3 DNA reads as TGTGCCAGCAGCTTATTAGGGATAGCGGGCAATGAGCAGTTCTTC.

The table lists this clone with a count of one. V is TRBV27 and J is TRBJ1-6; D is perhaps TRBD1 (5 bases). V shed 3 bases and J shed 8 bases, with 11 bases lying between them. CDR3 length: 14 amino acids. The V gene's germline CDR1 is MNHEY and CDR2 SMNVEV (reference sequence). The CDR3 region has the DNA TGTGCCAGCAGTTTCCAAGGGGTATATTCACCCCTCCACTTT. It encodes CASSFQGVYSPLHF.